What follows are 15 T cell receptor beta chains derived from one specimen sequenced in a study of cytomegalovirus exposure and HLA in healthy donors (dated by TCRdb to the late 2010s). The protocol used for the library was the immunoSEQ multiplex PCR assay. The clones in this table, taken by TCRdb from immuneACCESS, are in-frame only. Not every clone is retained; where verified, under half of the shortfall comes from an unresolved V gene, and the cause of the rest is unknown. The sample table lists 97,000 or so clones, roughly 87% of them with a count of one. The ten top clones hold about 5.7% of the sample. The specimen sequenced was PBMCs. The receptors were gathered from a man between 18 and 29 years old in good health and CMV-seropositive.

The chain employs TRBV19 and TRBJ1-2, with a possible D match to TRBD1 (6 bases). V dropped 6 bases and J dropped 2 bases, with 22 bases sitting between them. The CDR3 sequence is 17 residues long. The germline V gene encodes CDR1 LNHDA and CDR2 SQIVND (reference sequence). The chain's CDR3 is CASSAHGAGAANYGYTF. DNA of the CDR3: TGTGCCAGTAGCGCCCACGGTGCGGGGGCGGCCAACTATGGCTACACCTTC. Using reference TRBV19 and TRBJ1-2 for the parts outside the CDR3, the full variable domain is DGGITQSPKYLFRKEGQNVTLSCEQNLNHDAMYWYRQDPGQGLRLIYYSQIVNDFQKGDIAEGYSVSREKKESFPLTVTSAQKNPTAFYLCASSAHGAGAANYGYTFGSGTRLTVV.

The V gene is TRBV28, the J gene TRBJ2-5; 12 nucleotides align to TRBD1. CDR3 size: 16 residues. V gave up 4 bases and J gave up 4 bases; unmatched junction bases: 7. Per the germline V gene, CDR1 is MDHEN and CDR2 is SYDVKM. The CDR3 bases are TGTGCCAGCAGTTCTCCGGGACAGGGGGCTTTAGAGACCCAGTACTTC. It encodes CASSSPGQGALETQYF.

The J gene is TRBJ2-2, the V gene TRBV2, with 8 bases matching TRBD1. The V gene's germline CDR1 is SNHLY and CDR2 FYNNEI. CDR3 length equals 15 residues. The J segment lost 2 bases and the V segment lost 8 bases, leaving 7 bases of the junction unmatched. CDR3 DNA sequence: TGTGCCAGCGATGGAGACAGGGGTAACACCGGGGAGCTGTTTTTT. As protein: CASDGDRGNTGELFF.

The CDR3 bases are TGTGCCAGCACCGGGGGCTCCTACGAGCAGTACTTC. Residues: CASTGGSYEQYF. The chain joins TRBV28 to TRBJ2-7; a possible D gene is TRBD2 (6 bases). The CDR3 consists of 12 residues. Germline CDR1 is MDHEN and CDR2 is SYDVKM. The ends were cut back, 7 bases at V and 0 bases at J, with 7 bases in the middle.

The CDR3 region has the DNA TGTGCCATCATGGGAAGCGGGGGGGCTGGAGAGACCCAGTACTTC. Translated: CAIMGSGGAGETQYF. The V and J genes are TRBV10-3 and TRBJ2-5, with TRBD2 matching 10 bases. V gave up 7 bases and J gave up 4 bases; unmatched junction bases: 9. CDR3 size: 15 residues. Germline lookup yields CDR1 ENHRY and CDR2 SYGVKD.

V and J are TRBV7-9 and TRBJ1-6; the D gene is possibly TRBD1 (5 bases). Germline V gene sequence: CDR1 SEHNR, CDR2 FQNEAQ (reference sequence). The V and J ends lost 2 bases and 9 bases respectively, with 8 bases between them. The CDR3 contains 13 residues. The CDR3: CASSLNGASPLHF. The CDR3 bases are TGTGCCAGCAGCTTAAATGGGGCTTCACCCCTCCACTTT.

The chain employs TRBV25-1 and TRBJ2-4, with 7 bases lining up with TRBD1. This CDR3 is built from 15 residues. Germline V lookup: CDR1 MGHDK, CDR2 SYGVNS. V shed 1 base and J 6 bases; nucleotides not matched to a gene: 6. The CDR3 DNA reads TGTGCCAGCAGTGAATCAGGGGGAGCGGTAAACATTCAGTACTTC. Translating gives CASSESGGAVNIQYF.

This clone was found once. The CDR3 bases are TGTGCCAGCAGCTTAGGACCGGGGAGGGAGACCCAGTACTTC. Translation: CASSLGPGRETQYF. The rearrangement links TRBV7-8 to TRBJ2-5; D might be TRBD2 (6 bases). Trimming removed 1 base from V and 5 bases from J, with 11 bases in between. CDR1 is SGHVS and CDR2 is FQNEAQ in the germline V gene. The CDR3 has 14 amino acids. Full variable domain (outside the CDR3, taken from reference TRBV7-8 and TRBJ2-5): GAGVSQSPRYKVAKRGQDVALRCDPISGHVSLFWYQQALGQGPEFLTYFQNEAQLDKSGLPSDRFFAERPEGSVSTLKIQRTQQEDSAVYLCASSLGPGRETQYFGPGTRLLVL.

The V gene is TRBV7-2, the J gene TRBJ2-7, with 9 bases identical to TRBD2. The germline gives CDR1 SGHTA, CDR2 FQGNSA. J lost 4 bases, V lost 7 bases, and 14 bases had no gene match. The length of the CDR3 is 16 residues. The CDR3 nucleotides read TGTGCCAGCACTTTTATAGGCGTAGCGGGAGAGTACGAGCAGTACTTC. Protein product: CASTFIGVAGEYEQYF.

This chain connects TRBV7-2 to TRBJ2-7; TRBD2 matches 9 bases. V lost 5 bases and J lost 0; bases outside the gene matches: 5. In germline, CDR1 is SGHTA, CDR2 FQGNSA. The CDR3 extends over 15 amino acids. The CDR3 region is CASSPTSGRSYEQYF. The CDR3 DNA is TGTGCCAGCAGCCCGACTAGCGGACGCTCCTACGAGCAGTACTTC. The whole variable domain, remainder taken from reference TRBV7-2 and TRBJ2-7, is GAGVSQSPSNKVTEKGKDVELRCDPISGHTALYWYRQSLGQGLEFLIYFQGNSAPDKSGLPSDRFSAERTGGSVSTLTIQRTQQEDSAVYLCASSPTSGRSYEQYFGPGTRLTVT.

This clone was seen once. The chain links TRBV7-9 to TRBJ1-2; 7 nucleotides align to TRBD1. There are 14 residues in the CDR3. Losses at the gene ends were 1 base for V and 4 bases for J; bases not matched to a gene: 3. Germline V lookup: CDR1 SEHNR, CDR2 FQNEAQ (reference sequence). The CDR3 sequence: CASSLGTGAYGYTF. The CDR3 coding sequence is TGTGCCAGCAGCTTAGGTACAGGGGCCTATGGCTACACCTTC.

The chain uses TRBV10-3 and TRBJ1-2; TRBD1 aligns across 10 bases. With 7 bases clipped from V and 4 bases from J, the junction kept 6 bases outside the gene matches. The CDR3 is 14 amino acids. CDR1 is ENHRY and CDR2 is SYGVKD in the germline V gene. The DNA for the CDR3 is TGTGCCATCACCCGGACAGGGGGAGGCTATGGCTACACCTTC. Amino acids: CAITRTGGGYGYTF.

The CDR3 DNA sequence: TGCGCCAGCAGCCAAGAATGGGCCAGCGGGAACTCCTACGAGCAGTACTTC. This gives the protein CASSQEWASGNSYEQYF. This chain connects TRBV4-3 to TRBJ2-7, with 7 bases that match TRBD2. This CDR3 has 17 residues. Trimming cost V 0 bases and J 0 bases; bases outside gene matches: 8. Germline CDR1 LGHNA, CDR2 YSLEER.

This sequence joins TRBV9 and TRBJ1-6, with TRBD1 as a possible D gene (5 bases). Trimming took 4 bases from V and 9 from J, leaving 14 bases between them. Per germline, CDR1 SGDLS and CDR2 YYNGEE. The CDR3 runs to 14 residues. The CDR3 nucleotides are TGTGCCAGCAGCCTCATGGGGGGGATTTCACCCCTCCACTTT. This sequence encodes CASSLMGGISPLHF.

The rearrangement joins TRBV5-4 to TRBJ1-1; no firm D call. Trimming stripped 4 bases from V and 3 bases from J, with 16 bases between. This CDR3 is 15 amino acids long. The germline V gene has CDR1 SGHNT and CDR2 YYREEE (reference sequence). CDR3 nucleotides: TGTGCCAGCAGCACGGTGAGGGCTTGGGACACTGAAGCTTTCTTT. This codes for CASSTVRAWDTEAFF. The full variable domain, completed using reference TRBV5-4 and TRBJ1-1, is ETGVTQSPTHLIKTRGQQVTLRCSSQSGHNTVSWYQQALGQGPQFIFQYYREEENGRGNFPPRFSGLQFPNYSSELNVNALELDDSALYLCASSTVRAWDTEAFFGQGTRLTVV.